Listed below are T cell receptor beta chains from one sample, sequenced in a study of CD8+ T cells in alopecia areata. Using immunoSEQ multiplex PCR, the repertoire was profiled, and TCRdb retains in-frame clones only, with some absent. The sample carries about 150,000 clones, around 54% recorded once. Specimen: CD4+ T cells sorted from blood. The receptors derive from a human donor in good health. Both conserved end residues are part of each CDR3. Fields, in order: CDR3 length, clone size, V gene, D gene, J gene, CDR3 protein, CDR3 DNA. The D gene is left open where the match is weak. Some rows mark clone size as missing; the rest say once, few, many or name a class of expanded clone.

14	.	TRBV6-5	.	TRBJ1-2	CASSGREPNYGYTF	TGTGCCAGTTCCGGGAGGGAACCTAACTATGGCTACACCTTC
13	few	TRBV6-6	.	TRBJ2-3	CASSWLGSDTQYF	TGTGCCAGCAGTTGGTTAGGGTCAGATACGCAGTATTTT
13	.	TRBV25-1	.	TRBJ1-3	CASTYGSGNTIYF	TGTGCCAGCACGTACGGGTCTGGAAACACCATATATTTT
15	.	TRBV6-5	TRBD2	TRBJ2-1	CASSQRTSSYNEQFF	TGTGCCAGCAGCCAACGGACTAGCTCCTACAATGAGCAGTTCTTC
15	.	TRBV7-7	.	TRBJ2-1	CASSLESGHTHEQFF	TGTGCTAGCAGCTTAGAATCCGGACATACCCATGAGCAGTTCTTC
14	.	TRBV4-2	.	TRBJ2-3	CASSQTLGFDTQYF	TGTGCCAGCAGCCAAACACTAGGATTTGATACGCAGTATTTT
14	.	TRBV11-2	TRBD2	TRBJ2-5	CASSLGLAEETQYF	TGTGCCAGCAGCTTGGGGCTAGCGGAAGAGACCCAGTACTTC
14	once	TRBV4-1	.	TRBJ1-1	CASSQPTVNTEAFF	TGCGCCAGCAGCCAGCCGACAGTGAACACTGAAGCTTTCTTT
13	.	TRBV7-8	TRBD2	TRBJ2-3	CASSLVGGDTQYF	TGTGCCAGCAGCTTAGTGGGGGGGGATACGCAGTATTTT
17	.	TRBV18	TRBD2	TRBJ2-5	CASSYGLAGARQETQYF	TGTGCCAGCAGCTATGGACTAGCGGGAGCGCGCCAAGAGACCCAGTACTTC
15	.	TRBV5-4	.	TRBJ2-3	CASSLEGVGTDTQYF	TGTGCCAGCAGCTTGGAAGGGGTGGGCACAGATACGCAGTATTTT
14	.	TRBV28	TRBD2	TRBJ2-1	CASREAGVYNEQFF	TGTGCCAGCAGAGAAGCGGGAGTATACAATGAGCAGTTCTTC
14	.	TRBV9	.	TRBJ2-1	CASSVGVSNNEQFF	TGTGCCAGCAGCGTAGGGGTATCAAACAATGAGCAGTTCTTC
16	.	TRBV29-1	TRBD2	TRBJ2-1	CSVEGVAGRRRDEQFF	TGCAGCGTTGAAGGGGTAGCGGGAAGGAGAAGGGATGAGCAGTTCTTC
13	.	TRBV29-1	TRBD1	TRBJ1-1	CSVEGQGNTEAFF	TGCAGCGTTGAAGGACAGGGGAACACTGAAGCTTTCTTT
15	.	TRBV30	TRBD1	TRBJ1-4	CAWSDLERGRKKLFF	TGTGCCTGGAGCGACCTGGAAAGGGGGCGGAAAAAACTGTTTTTT
15	.	TRBV4-1	.	TRBJ2-3	CASSQEWASTDTQYF	TGCGCCAGCAGCCAAGAGTGGGCTAGCACAGATACGCAGTATTTT
15	few	TRBV30	.	TRBJ2-7	CAWSGPSGLSYEQYF	TGTGCCTGGAGTGGCCCGAGCGGCCTCTCCTACGAGCAGTACTTC
12	.	TRBV10-3	TRBD1	TRBJ2-4	CASGQGENIQYF	TGTGCCTCAGGACAGGGCGAAAACATTCAGTACTTC
13	.	TRBV30	TRBD1	TRBJ1-5	CAWSDRAGQPQHF	TGTGCCTGGAGCGACAGGGCTGGTCAGCCCCAGCATTTT
12	once	TRBV5-1	.	TRBJ1-2	CASSLGGYGYTF	TGCGCCAGCAGCTTGGGAGGCTATGGCTACACCTTC
14	.	TRBV30	.	TRBJ2-1	CAWRGGGSYNEQFF	TGTGCCTGGAGGGGAGGGGGATCCTACAATGAGCAGTTCTTC
9	few	TRBV29-1	.	TRBJ1-1	CSVAPQAFF	TGCAGCGTCGCGCCCCAAGCTTTCTTT
15	.	TRBV7-9	.	TRBJ2-6	CASSLRSAGANVLTF	TGTGCCAGCAGCTTACGGTCTGCCGGGGCCAACGTCCTGACTTTC
13	.	TRBV29-1	.	TRBJ2-1	CSAGRSGSLGMFF	TGCAGCGCCGGCCGGTCAGGGAGTTTAGGAATGTTCTTC
16	few	TRBV29-1	.	TRBJ2-6	CSVQGSFSSGANVLTF	TGCAGCGTTCAGGGTTCATTTAGCTCTGGGGCCAACGTCCTGACTTTC
14	.	TRBV11-2	TRBD1	TRBJ1-1	CASSLGQGNTEAFF	TGTGCCAGCAGCTTAGGACAGGGAAACACTGAAGCTTTCTTT
15	.	TRBV27	TRBD2	TRBJ2-7	CASSTRGGGDYEQYF	TGTGCCAGCAGTACTAGGGGTGGGGGGGACTACGAGCAGTACTTC
13	.	TRBV15	.	TRBJ2-5	CATSRDRKETQYF	TGTGCCACCAGCAGAGATCGAAAAGAGACCCAGTACTTC
11	.	TRBV2	.	TRBJ2-5	CASSERETQYF	TGTGCCAGCAGTGAGCGAGAGACCCAGTACTTC